This T cell receptor beta chain was sequenced for a study of regulatory T cells in long-lasting Graves disease. CDR3-region Arm-PCR and iRepertoire HTBI primers produced the TCR beta libraries. TCRdb re-analysed the multiplex PCR reads in MiXCR, keeping a single row per CDR3 protein. The sample lists about 430,000 distinct CDR3 sequences; 14% to 15% were seen once. The time point was: newly diagnosed GD, antithyroid drugs for less than 3 months. RNA from PBMCs was the source of the TCR library. Germline-derived CDR1 and CDR2 are SEHNR and FQNEAQ (reference sequence). CDR3 size: 15 residues. The J segment lost 7 bases and the V segment lost 5 bases, leaving 10 bases of the junction unmatched. This same sample was also taken into another study, of T cells in Graves' hyperthyroidism and ophthalmopathy.

This receptor was obtained from a woman aged 40 to 55 with Graves disease. The specimen comprised peripheral blood mononuclear cells (PBMCs), sampled at new diagnosis, from a patient treated with antithyroid drugs. The chain uses TRBV7-9 and TRBJ2-1, with 8 bases fitting TRBD2. CDR3 sequence: CASSPWGLAGNEQFF. CDR3 in DNA: TGTGCCAGCAGCCCATGGGGCTTAGCGGGGAATGAGCAGTTCTTC.